This passage covers 10 T cell receptor beta chains from one sample sequenced in a study of OX40 agonist ivuxolimab in advanced cancers. Data came from immunoSEQ multiplex PCR; TCRdb stores just in-frame clones and leaves some out. The sample yields about 100,000 clones, around 93% seen once. The material was CD4+ or CD8+ T cells sorted from blood, obtained in a trial of the OX40 agonist ivuxolimab. These receptors all come from an adult with an advanced solid tumor such as melanoma, head and neck, liver or kidney cancer.

V is TRBV29-1 and J is TRBJ2-1; 9 bases are shared with TRBD1. The CDR3 runs 13 residues. With 6 bases clipped from V and 9 bases from J, the junction kept 9 bases outside the gene matches. CDR1 and CDR2 from the germline V gene are SQVTM and ANQGSEA. The CDR3 DNA reads TGCAGCGTCGGGACAGGGAGGAACGGTGAGCAGTTCTTC. Its translation is CSVGTGRNGEQFF.

The V call is TRBV6-1, the J call TRBJ2-7; TRBD1 aligns across 11 bases. From germline, CDR1 is MNHNS and CDR2 SASEGT. The CDR3 is 15 amino acids. The V gene end was trimmed by 4 bases and the J gene end by 0 bases; junction bases not matched to a gene: 2. The CDR3 spells CASSGGTGGSYEQYF. CDR3 coding DNA: TGTGCCAGCAGTGGTGGGACAGGGGGCTCCTACGAGCAGTACTTC.

The V gene is TRBV15, the J gene TRBJ2-1; perhaps TRBD2 as D (5 bases). The V end lost 8 bases, the J end lost 3 bases, and 14 bases lay between the germline ends. The germline V gene has CDR1 LNHNV and CDR2 YYDKDF (reference sequence). The CDR3 runs 14 residues. CDR3 amino acids: CATGGQAGYNEQFF. Written as DNA, the CDR3 is TGTGCCACCGGAGGCCAGGCCGGCTACAATGAGCAGTTCTTC.

The rearrangement uses TRBV10-3 and TRBJ2-1, with 8 bases matching TRBD1. Per germline, CDR1 ENHRY and CDR2 SYGVKD. The CDR3 loop spans 16 amino acids. V was pared by 3 bases and J by 5 bases, with 9 bases of the junction left unmatched. The CDR3 DNA sequence: TGTGCCATCAGTGACCTTAGGCAGGGGGCGAACAATGAGCAGTTCTTC. Translating it yields CAISDLRQGANNEQFF.

The genes are TRBV7-3 and TRBJ2-2, with D perhaps TRBD2 (5 bases). In germline, CDR1 is SGHTA, CDR2 FQGTGA. Trimming removed 2 bases at V and 1 base at J, with 8 bases between. This CDR3 contains 15 residues. CDR3 sequence: CASSLDGGNTGELFF. CDR3 sequence (DNA): TGTGCCAGCAGCTTAGATGGAGGGAACACCGGGGAGCTGTTTTTT.

This rearrangement joins TRBV11-2 to TRBJ1-3; the D gene is possibly TRBD1 (6 bases). Germline CDR1 SGHAT, CDR2 FQNNGV. CDR3 length: 15 residues. The V and J ends lost 1 base and 7 bases respectively, with 14 bases between them. This CDR3 is CASSLGVGGLNTIYF. CDR3 DNA sequence: TGTGCCAGCAGCTTAGGAGTGGGGGGCTTGAACACCATATATTTT.

Concerning this clone: At one end, the junction sequence differs from germline, possibly due to a read error. The chain couples TRBV7-7 to TRBJ1-5; D not certain. The CDR3 contains 13 residues. Germline CDR1 reads SSHAT; CDR2 reads FNYEAQ (reference sequence). CDR3 sequence (DNA): TGTGCTAGCAGCTTGTGGGTCGGCCAGCCCCAGCATTTT. Its translation is CASSLWVGQPQHF.

This chain uses TRBV5-6 with TRBJ2-5, with D perhaps matching TRBD1 (6 bases). Trimming left V 2 bases short and J 7 bases short, with 21 bases between. Germline CDR1 is SGHDT and CDR2 is YYEEEE. This CDR3 comprises 16 residues. Written as DNA, the CDR3 is TGTGCCAGCAGCTTACCAGAGTTGCAGGGGTCCGGGACCCAGTACTTC. It encodes CASSLPELQGSGTQYF.

This clone was recorded a few times. Here the CDR3 DNA reads TGTGCCAGCAGCCTGCGGGGTGCCGCATATGGCTACACCTTC. Translated: CASSLRGAAYGYTF. The chain is built from TRBV5-6 and TRBJ1-2; D unresolved. Looked up from germline, CDR1 is SGHDT and CDR2 is YYEEEE. Trimming pared 4 bases from V and 5 bases from J, leaving 15 bases between. There are 14 residues in the CDR3.

This chain links TRBV30 with TRBJ2-1, with TRBD2 matching over 10 bases. The V segment lost 8 bases and the J segment 12 bases; nucleotides outside the gene matches: 10. The CDR3 runs to 12 residues. Germline CDR1 GTSNPN, CDR2 SVGIG (reference sequence). CDR3 nucleotides: TGTGCCGGAACCGGGACTAGCGTAGGGCAGTTCTTC. Amino acid sequence: CAGTGTSVGQFF. Full variable domain (remainder filled in from reference TRBV30 and TRBJ2-1): SQTIHQWPATLVQPVGSPLSLECTVEGTSNPNLYWYRQAAGRGLQLLFYSVGIGQISSEVPQNLSASRPQDRQFILSSKKLLLSDSGFYLCAGTGTSVGQFFGPGTRLTVL.